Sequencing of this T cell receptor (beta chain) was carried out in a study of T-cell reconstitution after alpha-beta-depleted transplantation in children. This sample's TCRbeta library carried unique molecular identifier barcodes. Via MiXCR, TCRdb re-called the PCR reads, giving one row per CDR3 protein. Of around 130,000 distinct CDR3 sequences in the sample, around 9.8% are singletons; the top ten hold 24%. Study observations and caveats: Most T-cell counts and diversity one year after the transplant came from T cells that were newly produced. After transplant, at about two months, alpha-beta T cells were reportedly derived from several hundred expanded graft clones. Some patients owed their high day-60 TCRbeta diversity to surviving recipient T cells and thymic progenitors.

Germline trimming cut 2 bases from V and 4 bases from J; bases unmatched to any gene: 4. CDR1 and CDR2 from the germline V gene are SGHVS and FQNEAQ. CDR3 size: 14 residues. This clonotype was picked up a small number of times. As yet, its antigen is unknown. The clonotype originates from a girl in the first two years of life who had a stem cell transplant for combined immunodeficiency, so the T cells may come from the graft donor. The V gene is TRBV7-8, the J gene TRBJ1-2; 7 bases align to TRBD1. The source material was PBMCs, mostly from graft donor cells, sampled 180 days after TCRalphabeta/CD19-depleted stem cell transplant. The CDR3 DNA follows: TGTGCCAGCAGCTTAAGGGCAGGGGGCTATGGCTACACCTTC. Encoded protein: CASSLRAGGYGYTF.